This entry lists 15 T cell receptor beta chains sequenced from one sample in a study of OX40 agonist ivuxolimab in advanced cancers. Repertoires were generated with immunoSEQ multiplex PCR, while TCRdb's copy carries only in-frame clones and drops some. The sample carries tens of thousands of clones, roughly 90% recorded once. Source: CD4+ or CD8+ T cells sorted from blood, taken in a trial of the OX40 agonist ivuxolimab. The receptors shown here come from an adult with an advanced solid tumor such as melanoma, head and neck, liver or kidney cancer.

The V call is TRBV10-3, the J call TRBJ2-7; D may be TRBD1 or TRBD2 (7 bases each). Trimming removed 3 bases from V and 4 bases from J, with 13 bases in between. From germline, CDR1 is ENHRY and CDR2 SYGVKD. CDR3 length: 14 residues. CDR3 protein: CAISDPGGVYEQYF. Here the CDR3 DNA reads TGTGCCATCAGTGACCCAGGGGGGGTTTACGAGCAGTACTTC.

CDR3 residues: CASRTAGGYTF. The CDR3 DNA sequence: TGTGCCAGCAGGACGGCAGGGGGCTACACCTTC. The chain has TRBV7-9 and TRBJ1-2, with D perhaps TRBD1 (5 bases). V was trimmed by 6 bases and J by 8 bases, leaving 10 bases between them. Germline V gene lookup returns CDR1 SEHNR and CDR2 FQNEAQ (reference sequence). This CDR3 has 11 amino acids.

Comments on this clone: Compared with germline, one end of the junction differs, possibly owing to a read error. The gene calls are TRBV11-2 and TRBJ2-5; D is unresolved. The CDR3 has 13 amino acids. Germline V gene sequence: CDR1 SGHAT, CDR2 FQNNGV. The CDR3 DNA follows: TGTGCCAGCAGCTTAACCTACCAGGAGACCCAGTACTTC. The encoded protein is CASSLTYQETQYF.

The V and J genes are TRBV18 and TRBJ1-1; D is possibly TRBD1 (5 bases). This CDR3 contains 16 residues. Germline V lookup: CDR1 KGHSH, CDR2 LQKENI. V lost 0 bases to trimming and J lost 7 bases, with 18 bases between them. The CDR3 loop is CASSPPPVGVILEAFF. CDR3 nucleotides: TGTGCCAGCTCACCACCGCCGGTAGGGGTAATTCTTGAAGCTTTCTTT.

The CDR3, as DNA: TGTGCCAGCAGCTTAGCGCCAAGGACAGGGGGCCCCTACAATGAGCAGTTCTTC. Translating it yields CASSLAPRTGGPYNEQFF. The chain links TRBV7-6 to TRBJ2-1, with 11 bases lining up with TRBD1. Germline CDR1 is SGHVS and CDR2 is FNYEAQ. J lost 2 bases, V lost 0 bases, and 6 bases had no gene match. The CDR3 length is 18 residues.

In this sample, this clone turned up once. The chain recombines TRBV11-2 with TRBJ2-3; D call uncertain. The germline gives CDR1 SGHAT, CDR2 FQNNGV. The CDR3 is made up of 15 amino acids. V was clipped by 1 base and J by 1 base, with 9 bases between them. The CDR3 DNA reads TGTGCCAGCAGCTTAGGAAGGGAAGGCACAGATACGCAGTATTTT. Encoded protein: CASSLGREGTDTQYF.

This clone was counted a single time. In nucleotides, the CDR3 is TGTGCCAGCAGCGTAAGTGGTGGACAGGGGTGGTCCGGCTCCTACAATGAGCAGTTCTTC. Translating gives CASSVSGGQGWSGSYNEQFF. V is TRBV9 and J is TRBJ2-1, with TRBD1 identical over 9 bases. CDR1 is SGDLS and CDR2 is YYNGEE in the germline V gene. The ends lost 1 base at V and 0 bases at J; junction bases unmatched: 14. This CDR3 comprises 20 residues.

V is TRBV14 and J is TRBJ1-2; tentative D call: TRBD1 (5 bases). Per germline, CDR1 SGHDN and CDR2 FVKESK. V lost 0 bases to trimming and J lost 8 bases, with 25 bases between them. This CDR3 has 18 amino acids. The CDR3 DNA is TGTGCCAGCAGCCAAGATATGAGACATGGAATTCGACGGGGGGGCTACACCTTC. The encoded protein is CASSQDMRHGIRRGGYTF.

This chain connects TRBV29-1 to TRBJ2-7, with TRBD2 as a possible D gene (6 bases). Trimming removed 0 bases from V and 0 bases from J, with 21 bases in between. The germline gives CDR1 SQVTM, CDR2 ANQGSEA. The CDR3 contains 18 residues. The CDR3 nucleotides are TGCAGCGTTGAAGATGTCGATGATAGCGGAATTAGCTCCTACGAGCAGTACTTC. Translating it yields CSVEDVDDSGISSYEQYF.

This chain connects TRBV7-9 to TRBJ2-7; D gene uncertain. Between the trimmed V and J ends, which lost 0 bases and 5 bases, there was a span of 2 bases. The CDR3 has 11 amino acids. Germline lookup yields CDR1 SEHNR and CDR2 FQNEAQ (reference sequence). CDR3 sequence (DNA): TGTGCCAGCAGCTTAGCGGACGAGCAGTACTTC. It is translated as CASSLADEQYF.

This chain connects TRBV7-9 to TRBJ1-2; D might be TRBD1 (6 bases). The CDR3 extends over 13 amino acids. Trimming took 10 bases from V and 7 from J, leaving 19 bases between them. Germline V lookup: CDR1 SEHNR, CDR2 FQNEAQ (reference sequence). For the CDR3, the DNA is TGTGCCACCCCGGGGGGGCCTTTGGTTGGCTACACCTTC. It translates to CATPGGPLVGYTF.

The V and J genes are TRBV7-9 and TRBJ2-7; 9 nucleotides agree with TRBD1. Trimming took 8 bases from V and 4 from J; bases not matched to a gene: 6. The CDR3 is made up of 13 amino acids. The germline V gene encodes CDR1 SEHNR and CDR2 FQNEAQ (reference sequence). CDR3 protein: CASDDRGSYEQYF. The CDR3 DNA is TGTGCCAGCGATGACAGGGGGTCTTACGAGCAGTACTTC. Filled out from reference TRBV7-9 and TRBJ2-7, the complete variable domain reads DTGVSQNPRHKITKRGQNVTFRCDPISEHNRLYWYRQTLGQGPEFLTYFQNEAQLEKSRLLSDRFSAERPKGSFSTLEIQRTEQGDSAMYLCASDDRGSYEQYFGPGTRLTVT.

J is TRBJ2-5 and V is TRBV9; 7 bases fit TRBD1. Germline CDR1 and CDR2: SGDLS and YYNGEE. The CDR3 extends over 15 amino acids. With 1 base clipped from V and 0 bases from J, the junction kept 3 bases outside the gene matches. The CDR3 DNA is TGTGCCAGCAGCGTAACAGGGGTCCACCAAGAGACCCAGTACTTC. This gives the protein CASSVTGVHQETQYF.

The chain carries TRBV9 and TRBJ2-2; no firm D call. Trimming pared 3 bases from V and 5 bases from J, leaving 5 bases between. Germline loops: CDR1 SGDLS, CDR2 YYNGEE. The CDR3 contains 12 residues. CDR3 loop: CASSENTGELFF. The CDR3 DNA follows: TGTGCCAGCAGCGAGAATACCGGGGAGCTGTTTTTT.

This rearrangement joins TRBV27 to TRBJ1-3, with 7 bases aligning to TRBD1. CDR3 length: 13 residues. V gave up 3 bases and J gave up 9 bases; unmatched junction bases: 5. Germline CDR1 reads MNHEY; CDR2 reads SMNVEV (reference sequence). CDR3 bases: TGTGCCAGCAGTTTTAACAGGGGCAGCACCATATATTTT. It encodes CASSFNRGSTIYF.